These 16 T cell receptor beta chains originate from one sample sequenced in a study of blood T cell repertoires in COVID-19. Clones were sequenced by immunoSEQ multiplex PCR, and TCRdb holds only the in-frame ones, with some missing. The table shows some 170,000 clones, with 75% to 85% occurring only once. Sample: peripheral blood. All receptors come from a middle-aged woman with COVID-19, enrolled during active disease.

The rearrangement uses TRBV11-2 and TRBJ2-2, with 7 bases that match TRBD2. The CDR3 is 15 residues long. Per the germline V gene, CDR1 is SGHAT and CDR2 is FQNNGV. V lost 6 bases to trimming and J lost 0 bases; unmatched junction nucleotides: 4. The CDR3 DNA is TGTGCCAGCAGTCTTGGACTAGCGAACACCGGGGAGCTGTTTTTT. This encodes CASSLGLANTGELFF.

The V gene is TRBV19, the J gene TRBJ1-2; 8 bases fit TRBD1. The V gene end was trimmed by 4 bases and the J gene end by 4 bases; junction bases not matched to a gene: 14. Looked up from germline, CDR1 is LNHDA and CDR2 is SQIVND (reference sequence). The CDR3 totals 17 residues. CDR3 amino acids: CASSKGGTGNRGYGYTF. CDR3 sequence (DNA): TGTGCCAGTAGTAAAGGCGGGACAGGCAACCGTGGCTATGGCTACACCTTC. Looking up the rest from reference TRBV19 and TRBJ1-2 gives the full variable domain: DGGITQSPKYLFRKEGQNVTLSCEQNLNHDAMYWYRQDPGQGLRLIYYSQIVNDFQKGDIAEGYSVSREKKESFPLTVTSAQKNPTAFYLCASSKGGTGNRGYGYTFGSGTRLTVV.

The rearrangement uses TRBV5-6 and TRBJ2-7; tentative D call: TRBD1 (5 bases). Trimming stripped 2 bases from V and 4 bases from J, with 7 bases between. This CDR3 region has 12 residues. CDR1 SGHDT and CDR2 YYEEEE come from the germline V gene. CDR3 sequence: CASSFQGYEQYV. CDR3 nucleotides: TGTGCCAGCAGCTTCCAGGGATACGAGCAGTACGTC.

This chain links TRBV6-5 with TRBJ2-5; a weak D match, TRBD2 (6 bases). Germline V gene lookup returns CDR1 MNHEY and CDR2 SVGAGI. The CDR3 has 12 residues. V was pared by 6 bases and J by 3 bases, with 8 bases between. In nucleotides, the CDR3 is TGTGCCAGCAGATGGGGGGAAGAGACCCAGTACTTC. This sequence encodes CASRWGEETQYF.

The V call is TRBV19, the J call TRBJ1-4; no definite D call. The CDR3 runs to 11 residues. Germline CDR1 reads LNHDA; CDR2 reads SQIVND (reference sequence). V gave up 6 bases and J gave up 10 bases, with 9 bases separating them. The DNA for the CDR3 is TGTGCCAGTAGCGGGGTTAGAAAACTGTTTTTT. Translating it yields CASSGVRKLFF.

The rearrangement links TRBV2 to TRBJ1-1; 7 bases align to TRBD1. Germline CDR1 is SNHLY and CDR2 is FYNNEI. The CDR3 contains 13 residues. V was pared by 6 bases and J by 10 bases, with 11 bases of the junction left unmatched. The CDR3 DNA reads TGTGCCAGCAGCGAGGGACAGTCCCGCGGAGCTTTCTTT. Its translation: CASSEGQSRGAFF.

This sequence joins TRBV6-8 and TRBJ2-1; TRBD2 might be the D (6 bases). The germline CDR1 and CDR2 sequences are MNHGY and SAAAGT. The CDR3 has 19 residues. The ends were cut back, 2 bases at V and 5 bases at J, with 25 bases in the middle. CDR3 sequence reads: CASSYPARAGRTKDNEQFF. CDR3 nucleotide sequence: TGTGCCAGCAGTTACCCGGCCCGTGCAGGGAGGACGAAAGACAATGAGCAGTTCTTC.

The chain is built from TRBV2 and TRBJ1-5; tentatively, D is TRBD1 (6 bases). Germline V lookup: CDR1 SNHLY, CDR2 FYNNEI. V lost 2 bases to trimming and J lost 1 base, with 9 bases between them. The CDR3 is 15 amino acids. The CDR3 protein is CASSERGQSNQPQHF. The CDR3 nucleotides are TGTGCCAGCAGTGAACGCGGACAGAGCAATCAGCCCCAGCATTTT.

V is TRBV5-4 and J is TRBJ1-4; D unresolved. The CDR3 consists of 16 residues. Germline values: CDR1 SGHNT, CDR2 YYREEE (reference sequence). With 3 bases removed from V and 0 bases from J, the gap between germline ends came to 12 bases. CDR3 in amino acids: CASSSEVAATNEKLFF. The CDR3 coding sequence is TGTGCCAGCAGCTCCGAGGTGGCTGCAACTAATGAAAAACTGTTTTTT.

The rearrangement uses TRBV20-1 and TRBJ2-1; 8 bases line up with TRBD2. CDR3 length: 14 amino acids. CDR1 and CDR2 from the germline V gene are DFQATT and SNEGSKA (reference sequence). Trimming at V came to 3 bases and at J to 3 bases, leaving 4 bases not matched to a gene. For the CDR3, the DNA is TGCAGTGCTAGTAAGCGGGGGTACTACAATGAGCAGTTCTTC. This translates into CSASKRGYYNEQFF.

This clone was seen just once. V gene TRBV9 combines with J gene TRBJ2-3; TRBD2 aligns across 8 bases. J gave up 5 bases and V 3 bases, and 14 bases lay outside the gene matches. This CDR3 comprises 17 residues. Per germline, CDR1 SGDLS and CDR2 YYNGEE. This CDR3 reads CASSGRGGGLTGDTQYF. In DNA form, the CDR3 reads TGTGCCAGCAGCGGACGCGGCGGGGGGCTAACGGGAGATACGCAGTATTTT.

The chain uses TRBV30 and TRBJ1-1, with D unclear. The CDR3 is made up of 11 amino acids. Germline assignment: CDR1 GTSNPN and CDR2 SVGIG (reference sequence). Between the trimmed V and J ends, which lost 2 bases and 2 bases, there was a span of 3 bases. In nucleotides, the CDR3 is TGTGCCTGGAGTCATAACACTGAAGCTTTCTTT. It is translated as CAWSHNTEAFF.

The V and J genes are TRBV28 and TRBJ2-5; 11 bases align to TRBD1. The length of the CDR3 is 13 residues. CDR1 MDHEN and CDR2 SYDVKM come from the germline V gene. V lost 4 bases, J lost 8 bases, and 3 bases stayed unmatched. CDR3: CASSWGTGGTQYF. The CDR3 coding sequence is TGTGCCAGCAGTTGGGGGACAGGGGGAACCCAGTACTTC.

In its sample, this clone was seen many times. The chain couples TRBV12-3 or TRBV12-4 to TRBJ1-2, with a weak D call TRBD1 (5 bases). This CDR3 has 13 amino acids. V shed 6 bases and J shed 8 bases, with 16 bases lying between them. The CDR3 is CASSPGAGKGYTF. The CDR3 DNA follows: TGTGCCAGCAGCCCCGGCGCAGGGAAAGGCTACACCTTC.

V usage is TRBV6-5 and J usage is TRBJ2-7, with TRBD1 matching over 10 bases. The CDR3 is made up of 14 amino acids. The germline CDR1 and CDR2 sequences are MNHEY and SVGAGI. With V trimmed by 6 bases and J by 2 bases, 4 bases remained unmatched. The CDR3 sequence is CASRRQGATYEQYF. The CDR3 DNA follows: TGTGCCAGCAGAAGACAGGGGGCGACCTACGAGCAGTACTTC.

This chain uses TRBV4-2 with TRBJ2-1; TRBD2 is a possible D gene (7 bases). CDR1 LGHNA and CDR2 YNFKEQ come from the germline V gene. Deletions cut 1 base from V and 4 bases from J, with 11 bases between. CDR3 size: 15 residues. This chain's CDR3 is CASSQGGGPYNEQFF. The CDR3 DNA reads as TGTGCCAGCAGCCAAGGGGGGGGGCCATACAATGAGCAGTTCTTC.